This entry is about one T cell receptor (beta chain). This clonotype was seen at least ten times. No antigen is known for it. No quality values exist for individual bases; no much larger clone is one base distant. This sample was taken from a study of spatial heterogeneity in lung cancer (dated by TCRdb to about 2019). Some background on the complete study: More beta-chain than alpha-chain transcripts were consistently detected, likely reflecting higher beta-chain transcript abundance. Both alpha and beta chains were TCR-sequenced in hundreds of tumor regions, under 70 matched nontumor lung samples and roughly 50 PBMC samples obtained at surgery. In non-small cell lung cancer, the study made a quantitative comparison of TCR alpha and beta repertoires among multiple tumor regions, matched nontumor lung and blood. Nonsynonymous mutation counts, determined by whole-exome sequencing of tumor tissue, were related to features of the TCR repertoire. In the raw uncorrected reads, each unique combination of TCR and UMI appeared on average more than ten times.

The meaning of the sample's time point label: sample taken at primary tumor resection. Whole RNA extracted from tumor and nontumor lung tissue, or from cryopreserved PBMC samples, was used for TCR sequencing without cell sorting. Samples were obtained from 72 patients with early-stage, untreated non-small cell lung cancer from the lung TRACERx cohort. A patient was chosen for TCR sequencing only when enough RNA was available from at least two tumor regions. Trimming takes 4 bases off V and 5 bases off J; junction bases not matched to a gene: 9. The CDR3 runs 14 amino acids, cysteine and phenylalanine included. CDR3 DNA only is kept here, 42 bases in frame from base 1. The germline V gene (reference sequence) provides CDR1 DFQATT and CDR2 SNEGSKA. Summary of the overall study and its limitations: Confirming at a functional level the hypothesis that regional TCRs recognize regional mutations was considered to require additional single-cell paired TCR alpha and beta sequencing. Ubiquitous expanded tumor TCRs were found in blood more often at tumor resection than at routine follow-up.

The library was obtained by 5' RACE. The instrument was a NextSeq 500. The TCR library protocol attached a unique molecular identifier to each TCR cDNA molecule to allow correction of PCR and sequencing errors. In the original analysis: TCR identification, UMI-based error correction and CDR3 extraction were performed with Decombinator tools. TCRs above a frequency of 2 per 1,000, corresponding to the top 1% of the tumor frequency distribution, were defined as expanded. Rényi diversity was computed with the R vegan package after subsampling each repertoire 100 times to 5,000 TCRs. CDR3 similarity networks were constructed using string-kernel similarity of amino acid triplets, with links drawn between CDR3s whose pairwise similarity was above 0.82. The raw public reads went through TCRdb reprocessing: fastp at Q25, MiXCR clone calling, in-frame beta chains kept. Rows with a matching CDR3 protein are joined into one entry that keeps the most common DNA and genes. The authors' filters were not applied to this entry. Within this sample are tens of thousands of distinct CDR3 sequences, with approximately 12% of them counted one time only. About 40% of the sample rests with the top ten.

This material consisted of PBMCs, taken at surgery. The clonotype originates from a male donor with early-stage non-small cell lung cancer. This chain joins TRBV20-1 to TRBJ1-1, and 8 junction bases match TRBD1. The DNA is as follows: TGCAGTGCTAACGGTGGCAGGGGGCAGACTGAAGCTTTCTTT. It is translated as CSANGGRGQTEAFF.